This entry lists 23 T cell receptor beta chains sequenced from one sample in a study of T-cell reconstitution after alpha-beta-depleted transplantation in children. Unique molecular identifiers were used to barcode this TCRbeta library. TCRdb passed the PCR reads through MiXCR, listing each CDR3 protein once. There are about 460,000 distinct CDR3 sequences in the sample; about an eighth occur only once, and approximately 5.4% lies in the top ten. The source was PBMCs from the stem cell graft donor, collected from the stem cell graft. Source of these receptors: a human donor who donated a stem cell graft to a child with combined immunodeficiency.

This clonotype was recorded many times. The chain carries TRBV3-1 and TRBJ2-7; the match to TRBD1 covers 7 bases. Germline CDR1 and CDR2: LGHDT and YNNKEL (reference sequence). This CDR3 contains 15 residues. The V and J ends lost 3 bases and 4 bases, in that order; junction bases with no gene match: 9. The DNA for the CDR3 is TGTGCCAGCAGCCACACCGGGACAGTGACTTACGAGCAGTACTTC. Protein: CASSHTGTVTYEQYF.

The gene calls are TRBV27 and TRBJ2-7, with 8 bases that match TRBD2. The germline V gene has CDR1 MNHEY and CDR2 SMNVEV (reference sequence). The V gene end was trimmed by 6 bases and the J gene end by 2 bases; junction bases not matched to a gene: 6. The CDR3 extends over 14 amino acids. CDR3 protein: CASSGGGSAYEQYF. In nucleotides, the CDR3 is TGTGCCAGCAGCGGGGGGGGGTCCGCCTACGAGCAGTACTTC.

This clonotype was observed a few times. This rearrangement joins TRBV7-8 to TRBJ2-7, with D maybe TRBD1 (5 bases). Trimming removed 6 bases at V and 3 bases at J, with 12 bases between. CDR3 size: 13 residues. CDR1 SGHVS and CDR2 FQNEAQ come from the germline V gene. CDR3 residues: CASSNRFLYEQYF. The CDR3 DNA reads TGTGCCAGCAGTAACAGGTTCCTCTACGAGCAGTACTTC.

This clonotype has a count of ten or more. The rearrangement uses TRBV7-2 and TRBJ2-5; D is perhaps TRBD2 (6 bases). This CDR3 has 16 amino acids. Germline loops: CDR1 SGHTA, CDR2 FQGNSA. Trimming left V 2 bases short and J 5 bases short, with 18 bases between. DNA of the CDR3: TGTGCCAGCAGCTTACTGGACTACAGATCCGGGGAGACCCAGTACTTC. It is translated as CASSLLDYRSGETQYF.

This clonotype has only a few counts. The chain carries TRBV18 and TRBJ1-5; 10 positions match TRBD1. The length of the CDR3 is 15 residues. The V segment lost 3 bases and the J segment 4 bases; nucleotides outside the gene matches: 3. Germline CDR1 KGHSH, CDR2 LQKENI. The CDR3 loop is CASSPGTGVNQPQHF. CDR3 nucleotide sequence: TGTGCCAGCTCACCCGGGACAGGGGTTAATCAGCCCCAGCATTTT.

This chain joins TRBV6-6 and TRBJ2-5, with a tentative D call TRBD2 (6 bases). Germline lookup yields CDR1 MNHNY and CDR2 SVGAGI (reference sequence). There are 13 residues in the CDR3. V was trimmed by 4 bases and J by 5 bases, leaving 11 bases between them. CDR3 residues: CASSWLARETQYF. In DNA, the CDR3 is TGTGCCAGCAGTTGGCTAGCGAGGGAGACCCAGTACTTC.

This clonotype was observed many times. The chain is built from TRBV20-1 and TRBJ2-4; 7 bases match TRBD1. The CDR3 consists of 14 residues. The ends lost 3 bases at V and 8 bases at J; junction bases unmatched: 10. CDR1 is DFQATT and CDR2 is SNEGSKA in the germline V gene (reference sequence). The CDR3 reads CSARGPGQLDIQYF. DNA of the CDR3: TGCAGTGCTAGGGGACCGGGACAGTTAGACATTCAGTACTTC.

This clonotype turned up a few times. The chain is built from TRBV12-3 or TRBV12-4 and TRBJ1-2; TRBD1 aligns across 9 bases. V lost 6 bases to trimming and J lost 7 bases; unmatched junction nucleotides: 3. There are 12 residues in the CDR3. The CDR3 loop is CASRQGAVGYTF. Here the CDR3 DNA reads TGTGCCAGCAGACAGGGGGCGGTTGGCTACACCTTC.

In the case of this clonotype: This CDR3 is missing its conserved last phenylalanine or tryptophan, likely due to a read error. The rearrangement links TRBV12-3 or TRBV12-4 to TRBJ1-1; the D gene is possibly TRBD1 (5 bases). The CDR3 runs to 13 residues. V lost 5 bases and J lost 11, with 18 bases in between. CDR3 coding DNA: TGTGCCAGCAGTCCTCACCGGGCGGGGGATGCTTTCTGT. Translated, it gives CASSPHRAGDAFC.

This clonotype was seen a handful of times. The J gene is TRBJ1-2, the V gene TRBV6-2 or TRBV6-3, with TRBD1 matching over 8 bases. The ends lost 6 bases at V and 4 bases at J; junction bases unmatched: 4. CDR3 length: 13 residues. The V gene's germline CDR1 is MNHEY and CDR2 SVGEGT. CDR3 sequence: CASSQDRVYGYTF. The CDR3 DNA sequence: TGTGCCAGCAGCCAGGACAGGGTCTATGGCTACACCTTC.

This clonotype appeared a few times. The rearrangement links TRBV12-3 or TRBV12-4 to TRBJ1-3; a possible D gene is TRBD1 (5 bases). V was clipped by 6 bases and J by 8 bases, with 23 bases between them. The CDR3 spans 16 residues. The CDR3 coding sequence is TGTGCCAGCAGCCACACCATCCTCCGGGGGTCGGACACCATATATTTT. Translating it yields CASSHTILRGSDTIYF.

This chain joins TRBV6-2 or TRBV6-3 and TRBJ2-5, with 13 positions matching TRBD2. CDR1 MNHEY and CDR2 SVGEGT come from the germline V gene. The CDR3 totals 16 residues. Germline trimming cut 6 bases from V and 5 bases from J; bases unmatched to any gene: 9. The CDR3 here is CASSRGLAGVGETQYF. The CDR3 DNA sequence: TGTGCCAGCAGCCGCGGACTAGCGGGAGTTGGGGAGACCCAGTACTTC.

This clonotype was seen ten or more times. The chain has TRBV5-1 and TRBJ1-2; 7 bases map to TRBD1. The CDR3 is made up of 15 amino acids. Germline lookup yields CDR1 SGHRS and CDR2 YFSETQ. V dropped 0 bases and J dropped 2; count of bases not matched to a gene: 4. This chain's CDR3 is CASSLEGTANYGYTF. CDR3 nucleotide sequence: TGCGCCAGCAGCTTGGAGGGGACAGCGAACTATGGCTACACCTTC.

In this sample, this clonotype turned up many times. The rearrangement uses TRBV4-3 and TRBJ2-3, with 11 nucleotides matching TRBD2. The CDR3 length is 17 residues. Germline-derived CDR1 and CDR2 are LGHNA and YSLEER. With V trimmed by 0 bases and J by 4 bases, 6 bases remained unmatched. CDR3 region: CASSQDWASGRPDTQYF. The CDR3 DNA sequence: TGCGCCAGCAGCCAAGATTGGGCTAGCGGGAGGCCAGATACGCAGTATTTT.

This clonotype was counted at least ten times. V is TRBV24-1 and J is TRBJ2-3, with D possibly matching TRBD1 (5 bases). The CDR3 loop spans 16 amino acids. Germline V gives CDR1 KGHDR, CDR2 SFDVKD. Deletions cut 7 bases from V and 0 bases from J, with 16 bases between. The CDR3 nucleotides are TGTGCCACCAGCGGCCTGGGGCGGCGGAGCACAGATACGCAGTATTTT. This gives the protein CATSGLGRRSTDTQYF.

This chain connects TRBV20-1 to TRBJ2-5; TRBD2 agrees at 12 bases. Germline-derived CDR1 and CDR2 are DFQATT and SNEGSKA (reference sequence). V dropped 0 bases and J dropped 7; count of bases not matched to a gene: 9. The CDR3 is 16 residues long. CDR3 nucleotide sequence: TGCAGTGCTAGAGACGCGCTAGCGGGGGGGCCCCCGACCCAGTACTTC. Its protein is CSARDALAGGPPTQYF.

This clonotype occurred a few times. This rearrangement joins TRBV24-1 to TRBJ1-2; D call uncertain. Germline V gene sequence: CDR1 KGHDR, CDR2 SFDVKD. V lost 4 bases, J lost 4 bases, and 12 bases lay in between. The CDR3 sequence is 14 residues long. The CDR3 DNA sequence: TGTGCCACCAGTGAGGGTGGTCGCACCTATGGCTACACCTTC. It encodes CATSEGGRTYGYTF.

CDR3 sequence: CASSVGLASNEQFF. The CDR3 DNA is TGTGCCAGCAGTGTGGGACTAGCATCCAATGAGCAGTTCTTC. This sequence joins TRBV6-2 or TRBV6-3 and TRBJ2-1, with TRBD2 matching 9 bases. This CDR3 is built from 14 residues. CDR1 MNHEY and CDR2 SVGEGT come from the germline V gene. The V and J ends lost 5 bases and 6 bases, in that order; junction bases with no gene match: 5.

This clonotype was seen only a few times. CDR3 DNA: TGTGCCACCAGTGAGCCGCAGGGAAGCGGGGCAGATACGCAGTATTTT. Protein product: CATSEPQGSGADTQYF. The genes are TRBV24-1 and TRBJ2-3; TRBD2 matches at 7 bases. The J segment lost 4 bases and the V segment lost 4 bases, leaving 10 bases of the junction unmatched. The germline V gene encodes CDR1 KGHDR and CDR2 SFDVKD. The CDR3 extends over 16 amino acids.

This clonotype was seen at least ten times. V usage is TRBV7-6 and J usage is TRBJ2-5, with 11 nucleotides matching TRBD1. J was trimmed by 1 base and V by 4 bases; bases with no gene match: 8. The germline gives CDR1 SGHVS, CDR2 FNYEAQ. The CDR3 spans 17 residues. CDR3 DNA sequence: TGTGCCAGCAGCTCACAGTCGGGGACAGGGGGCCAAGAGACCCAGTACTTC. As protein: CASSSQSGTGGQETQYF.

This clonotype was seen repeatedly, ten times or more. The chain joins TRBV12-3 or TRBV12-4 to TRBJ2-1; maybe TRBD1 (5 bases). The germline V and J ends were trimmed by 6 bases and 8 bases, with 14 bases remaining between them. This CDR3 has 13 amino acids. CDR3 sequence (DNA): TGTGCCAGCAGGAACAGACAGAACTATGAGCAGTTCTTC. This sequence encodes CASRNRQNYEQFF.

This clonotype was counted many times. V gene TRBV5-6 combines with J gene TRBJ2-3; D is perhaps TRBD1 or TRBD2 (5 bases each). The CDR3 consists of 16 residues. The germline V gene has CDR1 SGHDT and CDR2 YYEEEE. The V gene lost 4 bases and the J gene lost 0 bases, with 15 bases spanning the gap. The CDR3 protein is CASSPLLGGSTDTQYF. The CDR3 coding sequence is TGTGCCAGCAGCCCGTTGCTTGGGGGAAGCACAGATACGCAGTATTTT.

This chain links TRBV12-3 or TRBV12-4 with TRBJ2-4; D could derive from TRBD1 or TRBD2 (6 bases each). The CDR3 spans 15 residues. Trimming left V 6 bases short and J 3 bases short, with 15 bases between. The DNA of the CDR3 is TGTGCCAGCAGCCAACCGGGGGCGGACAAAAACATTCAGTACTTC. Encoded protein: CASSQPGADKNIQYF.